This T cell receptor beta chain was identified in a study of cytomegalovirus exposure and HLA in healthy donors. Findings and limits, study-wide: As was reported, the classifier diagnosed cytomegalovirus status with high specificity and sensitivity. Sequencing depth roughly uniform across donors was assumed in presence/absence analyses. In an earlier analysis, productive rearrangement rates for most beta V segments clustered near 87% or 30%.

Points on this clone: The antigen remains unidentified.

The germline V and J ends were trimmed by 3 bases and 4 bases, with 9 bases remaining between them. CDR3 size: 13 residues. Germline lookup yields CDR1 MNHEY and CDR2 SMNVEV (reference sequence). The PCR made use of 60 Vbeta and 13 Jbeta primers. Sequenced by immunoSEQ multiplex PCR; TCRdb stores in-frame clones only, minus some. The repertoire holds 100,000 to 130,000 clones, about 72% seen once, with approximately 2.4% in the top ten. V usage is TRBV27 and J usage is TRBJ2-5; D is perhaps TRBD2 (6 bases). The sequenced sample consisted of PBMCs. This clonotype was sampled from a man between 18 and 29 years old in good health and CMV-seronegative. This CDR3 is CASSFFGGETQYF. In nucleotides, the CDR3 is TGTGCCAGCAGTTTCTTCGGGGGAGAGACCCAGTACTTC.